Below are 9 T cell receptor beta chains sequenced from a single sample in a study of T cell responses to AZD1222 COVID-19 vaccine. The data were produced by immunoSEQ multiplex PCR, yet TCRdb's version contains in-frame clones alone and is incomplete. The sample consists of about 150,000 clones, about nine tenths of them appearing once. The sample here was peripheral blood, taken on day 0 of AZD1222 vaccination. These receptors all come from an adult in good health.

The genes are TRBV11-2 and TRBJ1-2, with 7 nucleotides matching TRBD1. Trimming at V came to 4 bases and at J to 7 bases, leaving 12 bases not matched to a gene. This CDR3 contains 15 residues. The germline CDR1 and CDR2 sequences are SGHAT and FQNNGV. CDR3 sequence reads: CASSSPATGNGGYTF. CDR3 nucleotides: TGTGCCAGCAGCTCTCCGGCGACAGGGAATGGTGGCTACACCTTC.

This chain joins TRBV7-9 and TRBJ1-1, with D tentatively TRBD1 (5 bases). V was pared by 3 bases and J by 2 bases, with 10 bases between. The CDR3 runs 14 residues. Per the germline V gene, CDR1 is SEHNR and CDR2 is FQNEAQ (reference sequence). CDR3 sequence (DNA): TGTGCCAGCAGCTTGGGACCCTCTAACACTGAAGCTTTCTTT. Amino acid sequence: CASSLGPSNTEAFF.

J is TRBJ2-3 and V is TRBV2; TRBD1 matches at 8 bases. V lost 7 bases to trimming and J lost 2 bases; unmatched junction nucleotides: 11. The CDR3 is made up of 16 amino acids. In germline, CDR1 is SNHLY, CDR2 FYNNEI. Here the CDR3 DNA reads TGTGCCAGCAAGTTCCTCGGGACAGGCGACACAGATACGCAGTATTTT. Translating it yields CASKFLGTGDTDTQYF.

J is TRBJ1-4 and V is TRBV28, with TRBD1 matching over 11 bases. Losses at the gene ends were 5 bases for V and 6 bases for J; bases not matched to a gene: 8. From germline, CDR1 is MDHEN and CDR2 SYDVKM. The CDR3 totals 16 residues. CDR3 nucleotides: TGTGCCAGCAGTGGACAGGGGGCCCCGGGGGATGAAAAACTGTTTTTT. Its translation is CASSGQGAPGDEKLFF.

CDR3 bases: TGTGCCACCAGTGATCCGCGGAGCTCTGGAAACACCATATATTTT. This translates into CATSDPRSSGNTIYF. The V and J genes are TRBV24-1 and TRBJ1-3; D uncertain. Germline values: CDR1 KGHDR, CDR2 SFDVKD. The CDR3 extends over 15 amino acids. Deletions cut 3 bases from V and 0 bases from J, with 8 bases between.

The chain couples TRBV7-2 to TRBJ2-7; tentative D call: TRBD1 (6 bases). This CDR3 is built from 12 residues. CDR1 is SGHTA, CDR2 FQGNSA, per germline. The ends were cut back, 4 bases at V and 4 bases at J, with 8 bases in the middle. The CDR3: CASSSRGYEQYF. The CDR3 region has the DNA TGTGCCAGCAGCTCTAGGGGGTACGAGCAGTACTTC.

The V call is TRBV11-3, the J call TRBJ2-1, with D perhaps TRBD1 (6 bases). CDR3 length: 12 amino acids. V lost 4 bases to trimming and J lost 7 bases, with 8 bases between them. The germline V gene encodes CDR1 SGHNT and CDR2 YENEEA. The CDR3 region is CASSYDRNEQFF. CDR3 sequence (DNA): TGTGCCAGCAGCTACGACAGGAATGAGCAGTTCTTC. The whole variable domain, filled in from reference TRBV11-3 and TRBJ2-1, reads EAGVVQSPRYKIIEKKQPVAFWCNPISGHNTLYWYLQNLGQGPELLIRYENEEAVDDSQLPKDRFSAERLKGVDSTLKIQPAELGDSAVYLCASSYDRNEQFFGPGTRLTVL.

This chain joins TRBV4-1 and TRBJ2-7; tentative D call: TRBD1 (5 bases). CDR1 and CDR2 from the germline V gene are MGHRA and YSYEKL. V gave up 2 bases and J gave up 1 base, with 12 bases separating them. The CDR3 loop spans 15 amino acids. CDR3 DNA: TGCGCCAGCAGCCAAATAGATGACAGATCCTACGAGCAGTACTTC. This codes for CASSQIDDRSYEQYF.

This clone was observed a handful of times. The chain has TRBV29-1 and TRBJ2-5, with unresolved D. The germline V gene has CDR1 SQVTM and CDR2 ANQGSEA. Trimming left V 3 bases short and J 4 bases short, with 9 bases between. The length of the CDR3 is 12 residues. CDR3 protein: CSVDMAAETQYF. In nucleotides, the CDR3 is TGCAGCGTTGACATGGCGGCAGAGACCCAGTACTTC.